One sample yielded the 14 T cell receptor beta chains listed below, sequenced in a study of blood T cell repertoires in COVID-19. The data were produced by immunoSEQ multiplex PCR, yet TCRdb's version contains in-frame clones alone and is incomplete. The sample gives roughly 570,000 clones, about 89% of which show up once; about 8.2% is in the top ten. The sequenced material came from peripheral blood. The receptors shown here come from a woman in her forties or fifties with COVID-19, enrolled during active disease.

The gene calls are TRBV15 and TRBJ2-5; TRBD2 matches at 8 bases. The germline V gene encodes CDR1 LNHNV and CDR2 YYDKDF (reference sequence). V lost 1 base and J lost 0; bases outside the gene matches: 4. This CDR3 has 16 amino acids. The CDR3 loop is CATSRGTRGDQETQYF. The CDR3 coding sequence is TGTGCCACCAGCAGAGGGACGCGGGGGGACCAAGAGACCCAGTACTTC.

The chain is built from TRBV23-1 and TRBJ1-5, with D perhaps matching TRBD1 (5 bases). TRBV23-1 is annotated as an ORF whose role is uncertain. V gave up 2 bases and J gave up 5 bases, with 19 bases separating them. This CDR3 comprises 17 residues. In DNA, the CDR3 is TGCGCCAGCAGTCAACCTCCTCCAGGGTTTATCCATCAGCCCCAGCATTTT. It specifies CASSQPPPGFIHQPQHF.

This chain connects TRBV28 to TRBJ2-7; maybe TRBD1 (6 bases). This CDR3 region has 12 residues. The germline CDR1 and CDR2 sequences are MDHEN and SYDVKM. V lost 6 bases and J lost 4, with 10 bases in between. CDR3 protein: CASRNQGYEQYF. Written as DNA, the CDR3 is TGTGCCAGCAGAAACCAGGGGTACGAGCAGTACTTC.

The chain has TRBV18 and TRBJ1-4, with D maybe TRBD1 (6 bases). CDR1 KGHSH and CDR2 LQKENI come from the germline V gene. This CDR3 is built from 14 residues. V was cut by 4 bases and J by 6 bases, with 12 bases left in between. CDR3 amino acids: CASSRTATDEKLFF. In DNA, the CDR3 is TGTGCCAGCTCACGGACAGCGACGGATGAAAAACTGTTTTTT.

The chain combines TRBV30 with TRBJ2-3; 7 nucleotides line up with TRBD2. The CDR3 spans 15 residues. After removal of 3 bases from V and 0 bases from J, the junction contained 6 bases not matched to a gene. Germline-derived CDR1 and CDR2 are GTSNPN and SVGIG (reference sequence). The CDR3 DNA follows: TGTGCCTGGAGCCTATCCGGGGGGAGCACAGATACGCAGTATTTT. Protein product: CAWSLSGGSTDTQYF.

V and J are TRBV6-6 and TRBJ2-7; 10 bases align to TRBD1. The CDR3 spans 14 residues. V shed 6 bases, J shed 4 bases, and the junction held 6 bases outside the gene matches. Per germline, CDR1 MNHNY and CDR2 SVGAGI (reference sequence). CDR3 nucleotides: TGTGCCAGCAGCCGAACGGGACAGGGGTACGAGCAGTACTTC. Protein product: CASSRTGQGYEQYF.

The chain is built from TRBV6-5 and TRBJ2-6, with D perhaps matching TRBD1 (5 bases). The CDR3 has 15 amino acids. The V gene's germline CDR1 is MNHEY and CDR2 SVGAGI. Trimming left V 5 bases short and J 4 bases short, with 12 bases between. The CDR3 region is CASSTGSRGANVLTF. In DNA form, the CDR3 reads TGTGCCAGCAGTACAGGATCACGGGGGGCCAACGTCCTGACTTTC.

This clone came up a few times. The V call is TRBV7-2, the J call TRBJ2-7, with 7 positions matching TRBD1. Germline V gene data show CDR1 as SGHTA and CDR2 as FQGNSA. The CDR3 sequence is 13 residues long. The trim removed 0 bases at V and 4 bases at J, leaving 0 bases unmatched. The DNA for the CDR3 is TGTGCCAGCAGCTTAGCGGGACAGTACGAGCAGTACTTC. Residues: CASSLAGQYEQYF.

The chain is built from TRBV6-1 and TRBJ1-4, with 7 bases that match TRBD1. V was clipped by 4 bases and J by 6 bases; unmatched bases: 11. CDR3 length: 16 amino acids. CDR1 and CDR2 (germline): MNHNS, SASEGT. The CDR3 DNA reads as TGTGCCAGCAGTGGCCCCGGGACAGATTACTATGAAAAACTGTTTTTT. Translated: CASSGPGTDYYEKLFF.

This chain uses TRBV2 with TRBJ2-3; D perhaps matches TRBD2 (5 bases). The V gene lost 4 bases and the J gene lost 3 bases, with 8 bases spanning the gap. Germline assignment: CDR1 SNHLY and CDR2 FYNNEI. CDR3 length equals 13 residues. CDR3 coding DNA: TGTGCCAGCAGTGTACGGAGGACAGATACGCAGTATTTT. Its translation: CASSVRRTDTQYF. Complete variable domain (other parts from reference TRBV2 and TRBJ2-3): EPEVTQTPSHQVTQMGQEVILRCVPISNHLYFYWYRQILGQKVEFLVSFYNNEISEKSEIFDDQFSVERPDGSNFTLKIRSTKLEDSAMYFCASSVRRTDTQYFGPGTRLTVL.

This clone has only one observation. The CDR3 sequence: CASSQDTGIPEAFF. In DNA, the CDR3 is TGTGCCAGCAGCCAAGATACAGGGATCCCTGAAGCTTTCTTT. The chain is built from TRBV4-2 and TRBJ1-1, with a weak D call TRBD1 (6 bases). Germline lookup yields CDR1 LGHNA and CDR2 YNFKEQ. The CDR3 length is 14 residues. Trimming cost V 0 bases and J 6 bases, with 11 bases left between them.

The genes are TRBV6-5 and TRBJ2-7, with D maybe TRBD1 (5 bases). The germline V and J ends were trimmed by 10 bases and 0 bases, with 13 bases remaining between them. The V gene's germline CDR1 is MNHEY and CDR2 SVGAGI. CDR3 size: 13 residues. The CDR3 nucleotides read TGTGCCACCCCGAGGCAGGGCTCCTACGAGCAGTACTTC. Translating gives CATPRQGSYEQYF.

The chain links TRBV30 to TRBJ2-3; 7 nucleotides match TRBD1. CDR3 length: 13 residues. Germline CDR1 reads GTSNPN; CDR2 reads SVGIG (reference sequence). The J segment lost 5 bases and the V segment lost 5 bases, leaving 7 bases of the junction unmatched. Written as DNA, the CDR3 is TGTGCCTGGCGCGGCAGGGGGAGAGATACGCAGTATTTT. Its protein product is CAWRGRGRDTQYF. Looking up the rest from reference TRBV30 and TRBJ2-3 gives the full variable domain: SQTIHQWPATLVQPVGSPLSLECTVEGTSNPNLYWYRQAAGRGLQLLFYSVGIGQISSEVPQNLSASRPQDRQFILSSKKLLLSDSGFYLCAWRGRGRDTQYFGPGTRLTVL.

This clone was picked up a small number of times. V is TRBV24-1 and J is TRBJ1-2; D may be TRBD1 (5 bases). The CDR3 has 15 residues. Trimming took off 3 bases at V and 6 bases at J, with 16 bases between the two ends. Germline values: CDR1 KGHDR, CDR2 SFDVKD. The CDR3 loop reads CATSDRWAGNDGYTF. CDR3 DNA sequence: TGTGCCACCAGTGATAGGTGGGCAGGGAATGATGGCTACACCTTC.